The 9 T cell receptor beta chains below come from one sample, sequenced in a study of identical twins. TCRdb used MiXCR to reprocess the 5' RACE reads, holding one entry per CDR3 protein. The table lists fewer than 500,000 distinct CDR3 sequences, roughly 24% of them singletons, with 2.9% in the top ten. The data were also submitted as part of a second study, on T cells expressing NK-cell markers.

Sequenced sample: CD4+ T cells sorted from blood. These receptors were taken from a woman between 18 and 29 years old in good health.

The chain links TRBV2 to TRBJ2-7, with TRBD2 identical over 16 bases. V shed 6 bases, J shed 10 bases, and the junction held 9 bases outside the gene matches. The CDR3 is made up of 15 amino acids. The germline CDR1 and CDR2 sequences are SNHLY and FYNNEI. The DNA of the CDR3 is TGTGCCAGCAGCGTTCCGGGACTAGCGGGAGGGAGTCAGTACTTC. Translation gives CASSVPGLAGGSQYF.

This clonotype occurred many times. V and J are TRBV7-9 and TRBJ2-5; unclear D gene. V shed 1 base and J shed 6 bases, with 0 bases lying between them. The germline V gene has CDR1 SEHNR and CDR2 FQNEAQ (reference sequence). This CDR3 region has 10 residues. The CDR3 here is CASSLETQYF. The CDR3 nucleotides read TGTGCCAGCAGCTTAGAGACCCAGTACTTC.

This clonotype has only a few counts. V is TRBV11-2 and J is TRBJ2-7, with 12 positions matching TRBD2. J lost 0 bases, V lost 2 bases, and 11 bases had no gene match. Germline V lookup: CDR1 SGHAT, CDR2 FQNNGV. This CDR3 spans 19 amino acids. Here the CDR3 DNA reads TGTGCCAGCAGCTTACCTTCGACTAGCGGGAGCCAAAGCTCCTACGAGCAGTACTTC. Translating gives CASSLPSTSGSQSSYEQYF.

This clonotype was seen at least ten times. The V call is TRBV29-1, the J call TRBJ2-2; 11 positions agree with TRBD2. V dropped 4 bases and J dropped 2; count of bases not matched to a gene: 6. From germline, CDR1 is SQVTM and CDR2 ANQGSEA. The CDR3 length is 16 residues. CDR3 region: CSVVASGGTNTGELFF. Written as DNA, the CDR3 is TGCAGCGTTGTAGCTAGCGGGGGGACTAACACCGGGGAGCTGTTTTTT.

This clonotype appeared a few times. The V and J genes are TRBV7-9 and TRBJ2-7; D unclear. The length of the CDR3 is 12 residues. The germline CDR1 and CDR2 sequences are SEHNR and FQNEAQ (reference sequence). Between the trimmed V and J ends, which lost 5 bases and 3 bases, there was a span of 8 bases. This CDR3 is CASSTEFYEQYF. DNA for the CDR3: TGTGCCAGCAGCACTGAGTTCTACGAGCAGTACTTC. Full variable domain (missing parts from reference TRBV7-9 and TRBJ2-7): DTGVSQNPRHKITKRGQNVTFRCDPISEHNRLYWYRQTLGQGPEFLTYFQNEAQLEKSRLLSDRFSAERPKGSFSTLEIQRTEQGDSAMYLCASSTEFYEQYFGPGTRLTVT.

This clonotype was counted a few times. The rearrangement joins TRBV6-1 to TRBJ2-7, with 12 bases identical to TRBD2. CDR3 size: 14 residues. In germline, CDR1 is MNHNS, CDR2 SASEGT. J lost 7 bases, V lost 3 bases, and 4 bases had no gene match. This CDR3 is CASSETSGRGEQYF. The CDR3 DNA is TGTGCCAGCAGTGAGACTAGCGGGAGAGGAGAGCAGTACTTC.

Written as DNA, the CDR3 is TGTGCCAGCAACGATAGACAGGAGGCCGATAACTATGGCTACACCTTC. Encoded protein: CASNDRQEADNYGYTF. The rearrangement joins TRBV7-9 to TRBJ1-2; D might be TRBD1 (6 bases). Germline loops: CDR1 SEHNR, CDR2 FQNEAQ (reference sequence). Trimming left V 7 bases short and J 1 base short, with 19 bases between. This CDR3 is built from 16 residues.

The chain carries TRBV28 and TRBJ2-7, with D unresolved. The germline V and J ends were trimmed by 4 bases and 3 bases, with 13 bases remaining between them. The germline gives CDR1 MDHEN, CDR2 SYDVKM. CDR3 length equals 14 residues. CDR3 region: CASSYGSIYYEQYF. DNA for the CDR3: TGTGCCAGCAGTTATGGCTCCATTTACTACGAGCAGTACTTC.

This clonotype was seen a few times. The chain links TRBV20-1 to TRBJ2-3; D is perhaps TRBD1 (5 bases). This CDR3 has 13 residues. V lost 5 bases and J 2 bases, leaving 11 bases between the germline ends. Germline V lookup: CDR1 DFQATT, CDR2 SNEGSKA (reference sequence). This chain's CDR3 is CSASQGYTDTQYF. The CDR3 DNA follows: TGCAGTGCTTCCCAGGGTTACACAGATACGCAGTATTTT.